This is a list of T cell receptor beta chains from one sample in a study of blood T cell repertoires in COVID-19. Here immunoSEQ multiplex PCR was the method, and the copy in TCRdb shows in-frame clones only, minus some. The table includes some 30,000 clones, 70% to 90% detected once. Source material: peripheral blood. These receptors all stem from a man in his 60s with active COVID-19. The CDR3 runs from the conserved cysteine through the conserved F or W. Fields, in order: J gene, clone size, V gene, D gene, CDR3 DNA, CDR3 protein. A D gene is named only where the DNA matches it firmly. Only some rows state a clone size, as once, few, many or a class for expanded clones.

>TRBJ2-1|once|TRBV6-2/TRBV6-3|TRBD2
TGTGCCAGCAGTTACTTAGCGGGAATGGGCAATGAGCAGTTCTTC
CASSYLAGMGNEQFF
>TRBJ2-1|NA|TRBV7-9|TRBD2
TGTGCCAGCAGCCCAGCGGGAATGGGGTACAATGAGCAGTTCTTC
CASSPAGMGYNEQFF
>TRBJ1-2|NA|TRBV19|TRBD1
TGTGCCAGTTTCGGAGAGGGGACAGTTCTTAATTATGGCTACACCTTC
CASFGEGTVLNYGYTF
>TRBJ2-1|NA|TRBV11-3|TRBD1
TGTGCCAGCAGCTTCGGGACAGGGGACTACAATGAGCAGTTCTTC
CASSFGTGDYNEQFF
>TRBJ2-2|NA|TRBV7-2|NA
TGTGCCAGCAGCGTAGTACGCGGGAACACCGGGGAGCTGTTTTTT
CASSVVRGNTGELFF
>TRBJ2-1|NA|TRBV7-8|NA
TGTGCCAGCAGCAACCCTGGGGCTAGCGTTTACAATGAGCAGTTCTTC
CASSNPGASVYNEQFF
>TRBJ1-3|NA|TRBV5-4|NA
TGTGCCAGCAGCTTGGTTTCCCCATCAGGGATAGCAAACACCATATATTTT
CASSLVSPSGIANTIYF
>TRBJ1-4|NA|TRBV2|TRBD1
TGTGCCAGCTTTATGACGCAGGGGGGCGCGAATGAAAAACTGTTTTTT
CASFMTQGGANEKLFF
>TRBJ1-1|NA|TRBV7-3|NA
TGTGCCAGCAGCTTGGCAGGGAACACTGAAGCTTTCTTT
CASSLAGNTEAFF
>TRBJ2-5|NA|TRBV2|NA
TGTGCCAGCAGTGAGGGTTGGAACCGAGCGCCTGTTGAGACCCAGTACTTC
CASSEGWNRAPVETQYF
>TRBJ2-1|NA|TRBV6-5|NA
TGTGCCAGCGGGAGGATCTTCAATGAGCAGTTCTTC
CASGRIFNEQFF
>TRBJ1-5|NA|TRBV28|NA
TGTGCCAGCAGTCTGCTGGACAGCTTACTTAATCAGCCCCAGCATTTT
CASSLLDSLLNQPQHF
>TRBJ2-3|NA|TRBV11-3|NA
TGTGCCAGCAGCTTAGCGGGTGTGATCCGGGGGGCAACAGATACGCAGTATTTT
CASSLAGVIRGATDTQYF
>TRBJ2-2|NA|TRBV9|NA
TGTGCCAGCAGCGCCACCTTCGGGACCGGGGAGCTGTTTTTT
CASSATFGTGELFF
>TRBJ2-1|NA|TRBV6-5|NA
TGTGCCAGCAGTCACAGGGACGGACTTCGCAATGAGCAGTTCTTC
CASSHRDGLRNEQFF